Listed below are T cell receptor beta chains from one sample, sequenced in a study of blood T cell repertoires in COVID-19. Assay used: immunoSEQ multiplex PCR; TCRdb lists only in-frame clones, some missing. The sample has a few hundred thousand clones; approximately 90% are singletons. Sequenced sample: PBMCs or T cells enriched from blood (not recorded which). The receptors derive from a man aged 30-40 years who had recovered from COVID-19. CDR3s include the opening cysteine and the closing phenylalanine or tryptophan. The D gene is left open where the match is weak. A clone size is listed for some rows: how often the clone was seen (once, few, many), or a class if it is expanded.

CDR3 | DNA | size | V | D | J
CASRLLRGNEQYF | TGTGCCAGCAGATTACTCCGGGGGAACGAGCAGTACTTC | - | TRBV2 | - | TRBJ2-7
CASSLEAGGDEKLFF | TGTGCCAGCAGCTTAGAGGCCGGGGGGGATGAAAAACTGTTTTTT | many | TRBV11-2 | - | TRBJ1-4
CASSAPGQGGGYTF | TGTGCCAGCAGTGCCCCGGGACAGGGGGGAGGCTACACCTTC | - | TRBV28 | TRBD1 | TRBJ1-2
CASSSTGTSNQPQHF | TGTGCCAGCAGCTCGACAGGGACCAGCAATCAGCCCCAGCATTTT | once | TRBV6-6 | TRBD1 | TRBJ1-5
CASSSRTLLEQYF | TGTGCCAGCAGCTCACGGACTCTCCTCGAGCAGTACTTC | - | TRBV21-1 | - | TRBJ2-7
CASSLSIGETLYEQYF | TGTGCCAGCAGTTTATCGATTGGGGAGACCTTATACGAGCAGTACTTC | - | TRBV27 | - | TRBJ2-7
CASRSGRVFEKLFF | TGTGCCAGCAGGTCCGGCAGGGTATTTGAAAAACTGTTTTTT | - | TRBV28 | - | TRBJ1-4
CASSPDSSGNTIYF | TGTGCCAGCAGCCCGGACAGCTCTGGAAACACCATATATTTT | - | TRBV5-4 | - | TRBJ1-3
CASSLGQGFAQPQHF | TGTGCCAGCAGTTTGGGACAGGGTTTTGCTCAGCCCCAGCATTTT | - | TRBV6-2/TRBV6-3 | TRBD1 | TRBJ1-5
CATSDTSDRHGSGNTIYF | TGTGCCACCAGTGATACTTCCGACAGGCACGGCTCTGGAAACACCATATATTTT | - | TRBV24-1 | - | TRBJ1-3
CAISSDGTGNSPLHF | TGTGCCATCAGCTCGGATGGGACAGGGAATTCACCCCTCCACTTT | - | TRBV10-3 | TRBD1 | TRBJ1-6
CASSQVTGQSYGYTF | TGTGCCAGCAGCCAGGTCACGGGACAATCCTATGGCTACACCTTC | - | TRBV14 | - | TRBJ1-2
CASSPPGGNEQFF | TGCGCCAGCAGCCCCCCAGGGGGGAATGAGCAGTTCTTC | - | TRBV5-1 | - | TRBJ2-1
CASTILFTGGNEQFF | TGTGCCAGCACCATTCTATTTACAGGGGGTAATGAGCAGTTCTTC | - | TRBV5-8 | TRBD1 | TRBJ2-1
CASSFLGAGGPNEQYF | TGTGCCAGCAGTTTTCTTGGAGCGGGAGGGCCGAACGAGCAGTACTTC | once | TRBV28 | TRBD2 | TRBJ2-7
CASSVGVLGASTGELFF | TGTGCCAGCAGCGTAGGGGTATTGGGGGCGAGCACCGGGGAGCTGTTTTTT | - | TRBV9 | - | TRBJ2-2
CASSYRGYNQPQHF | TGTGCCAGCAGTTACAGGGGCTACAATCAGCCCCAGCATTTT | once | TRBV6-5 | - | TRBJ1-5
CATRSGRGSTDTQYF | TGTGCCACCAGATCAGGCAGGGGTTCCACAGATACGCAGTATTTT | - | TRBV24-1 | - | TRBJ2-3
CASSRDRPYGYTF | TGTGCCAGCAGTAGGGACAGACCTTATGGCTACACCTTC | once | TRBV6-5 | TRBD1 | TRBJ1-2
CASSLGTGTGGYNSPLHF | TGTGCCAGCAGCTTGGGAACCGGGACAGGGGGTTATAATTCACCCCTCCACTTT | once | TRBV5-6 | TRBD1 | TRBJ1-6
CASLAGGPISYNEQFF | TGTGCCAGCTTAGCGGGAGGACCCATATCCTACAATGAGCAGTTCTTC | - | TRBV27 | TRBD2 | TRBJ2-1
CASSLVQGVYNEQFF | TGTGCCAGCAGCTTAGTACAGGGGGTGTACAATGAGCAGTTCTTC | - | TRBV7-9 | TRBD1 | TRBJ2-1
CASSTLGTDTQYF | TGTGCCAGCAGCACTCTAGGCACAGATACGCAGTATTTT | - | TRBV9 | - | TRBJ2-3
CASSQLAGANTDTQYF | TGTGCCAGCAGCCAACTTGCGGGGGCTAACACAGATACGCAGTATTTT | - | TRBV4-2 | - | TRBJ2-3
CASSQVGLAGAFYEQYF | TGTGCCAGCAGCCAAGTGGGACTAGCGGGGGCCTTCTACGAGCAGTACTTC | few | TRBV3-1/TRBV3-2 | TRBD2 | TRBJ2-7
CASSLDRPGTSGSYEQYF | TGTGCCAGCAGCTTAGATCGCCCAGGGACTAGCGGGTCCTACGAGCAGTACTTC | once | TRBV11-2 | TRBD2 | TRBJ2-7
CASSQGGLETQYF | TGCGCCAGCAGCCAAGGGGGGCTGGAGACCCAGTACTTC | - | TRBV4-1 | - | TRBJ2-5
CASAENFHSHSSGNTIYF | TGTGCCAGCGCGGAGAATTTTCATTCCCACTCCTCTGGAAACACCATATATTTT | - | TRBV7-2 | - | TRBJ1-3
CASSLVGQGQEAFF | TGTGCCAGCAGCTTGGTTGGGCAGGGACAAGAAGCTTTCTTT | once | TRBV5-4 | - | TRBJ1-1
CASSSQSTGNYGYTF | TGTGCCAGCAGCTCCCAGTCGACAGGGAACTATGGCTACACCTTC | - | TRBV11-2 | TRBD1 | TRBJ1-2
CASSLAGTGSNEQFF | TGCGCCAGCAGCTTGGCCGGGACAGGGTCGAATGAGCAGTTCTTC | - | TRBV5-1 | TRBD1 | TRBJ2-1
CASSRFREMNTEAFF | TGTGCCAGCAGTCGGTTCAGGGAAATGAACACTGAAGCTTTCTTT | - | TRBV28 | - | TRBJ1-1
CATSRMGLGETQYF | TGTGCCACCAGCAGAATGGGGCTAGGAGAGACCCAGTACTTC | - | TRBV15 | - | TRBJ2-5
CAISDLPNTDTQYF | TGTGCCATCAGTGACTTGCCTAACACAGATACGCAGTATTTT | once | TRBV10-3 | - | TRBJ2-3
CASSLEGGSLPYEQYF | TGTGCCAGCAGCTTAGAGGGCGGGAGCCTACCCTACGAGCAGTACTTC | - | TRBV7-2 | TRBD2 | TRBJ2-7
CASSSGMRASGANVLTF | TGTGCCAGCAGCTCGGGTATGAGGGCCTCTGGGGCCAACGTCCTGACTTTC | - | TRBV7-2 | - | TRBJ2-6
CASSIVTGVADTQYF | TGTGCCAGTAGTATAGTAACAGGGGTTGCAGATACGCAGTATTTT | - | TRBV19 | TRBD1 | TRBJ2-3
CASSFRGRAVDTQYF | TGCGCCAGCAGCTTTCGAGGGAGGGCCGTAGATACGCAGTATTTT | - | TRBV5-1 | TRBD2 | TRBJ2-3
CASNRGQGGQETQYF | TGTGCCAGCAACCGGGGACAGGGGGGACAAGAGACCCAGTACTTC | - | TRBV6-5 | TRBD1 | TRBJ2-5
CASSPPWGDQNQETQYF | TGTGCCAGCAGCCCTCCCTGGGGAGACCAAAACCAAGAGACCCAGTACTTC | - | TRBV11-3 | - | TRBJ2-5
CASSQALAGRYEQYF | TGTGCCAGCAGCCAGGCACTAGCGGGAAGGTACGAGCAGTACTTC | - | TRBV14 | TRBD2 | TRBJ2-7
CASSQPGQDNGELFF | TGTGCCAGCAGCCAACCGGGACAGGACAACGGGGAGCTGTTTTTT | few | TRBV14 | TRBD1 | TRBJ2-2
CASSLADSRNTIYF | TGTGCCAGCAGCTTAGCTGACAGTAGGAACACCATATATTTT | - | TRBV7-9 | - | TRBJ1-3
CASSPGLAGLEQYF | TGCGCCAGCAGCCCGGGACTAGCGGGACTCGAGCAGTACTTC | - | TRBV5-1 | TRBD2 | TRBJ2-7
CASSLTSGAHNEQFF | TGCGCCAGCAGCTTGACTAGCGGGGCACACAATGAGCAGTTCTTC | - | TRBV5-1 | TRBD2 | TRBJ2-1